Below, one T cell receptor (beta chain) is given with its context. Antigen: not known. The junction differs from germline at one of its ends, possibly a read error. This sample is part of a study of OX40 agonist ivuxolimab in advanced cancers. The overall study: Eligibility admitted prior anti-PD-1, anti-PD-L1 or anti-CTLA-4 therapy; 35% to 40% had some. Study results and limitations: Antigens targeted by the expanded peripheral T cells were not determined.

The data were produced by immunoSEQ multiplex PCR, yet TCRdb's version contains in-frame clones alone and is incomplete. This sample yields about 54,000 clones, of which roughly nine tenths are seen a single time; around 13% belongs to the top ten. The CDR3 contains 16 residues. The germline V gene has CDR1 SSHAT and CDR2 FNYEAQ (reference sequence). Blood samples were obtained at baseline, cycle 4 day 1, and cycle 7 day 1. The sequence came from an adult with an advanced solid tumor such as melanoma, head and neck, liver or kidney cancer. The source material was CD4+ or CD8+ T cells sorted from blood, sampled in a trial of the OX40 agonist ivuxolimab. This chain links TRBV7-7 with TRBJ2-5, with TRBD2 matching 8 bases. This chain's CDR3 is CASSLATRGGVETQYF. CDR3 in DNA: TGTGCTAGCAGCTTAGCCACCCGGGGGGGGGTAGAGACCCAGTACTTC.